These T cell receptor beta chains were read from a single sample in a study of blood T cell repertoires in COVID-19. Profiled with immunoSEQ multiplex PCR; TCRdb holds only in-frame clones, not every one. The table lists approximately 20,000 clones, 86% of them singletons, with about 15% in the top ten. Sequencing used peripheral blood. The receptors were sampled from a man aged 70 or older with acute or convalescent COVID-19. CDR3s include the opening cysteine and the closing phenylalanine or tryptophan. A D gene is named only where the DNA matches it firmly. A clone size is listed for some rows: how often the clone was seen (once, few, many), or a class if it is expanded.

size,J,V,D,length,CDR3,DNA
few,TRBJ1-5,TRBV5-6,NA,14,CASSLKGGGQPQHF,TGTGCCAGCAGCTTGAAGGGAGGAGGTCAGCCCCAGCATTTT
few,TRBJ2-2,TRBV5-4,NA,15,CASSLEGGRTGELFF,TGTGCCAGCAGCCTGGAGGGGGGGCGGACCGGGGAGCTGTTTTTT
NA,TRBJ1-2,TRBV7-2,NA,14,CASSFYSDSYGYTF,TGTGCCAGCAGCTTTTACTCGGACAGCTATGGCTACACCTTC
NA,TRBJ1-2,TRBV10-3,TRBD1,14,CAISEGTADYGYTF,TGTGCCATCAGTGAAGGGACAGCCGACTATGGCTACACCTTC
NA,TRBJ2-1,TRBV24-1,TRBD2,18,CATSDFRAGGDFGDEQFF,TGTGCCACCAGTGATTTTCGGGCGGGAGGGGACTTTGGAGATGAGCAGTTCTTC
few,TRBJ2-2,TRBV9,TRBD2,15,CASSVVGGRAGELFF,TGTGCCAGCAGCGTAGTCGGCGGGAGGGCCGGGGAGCTGTTTTTT
NA,TRBJ2-1,TRBV5-5,NA,15,CASSLGGASYNEQFF,TGTGCCAGCAGCTTGGGTGGGGCCAGCTACAATGAGCAGTTCTTC
NA,TRBJ1-1,TRBV4-3,NA,14,CASSQGGGAAEAFF,TGCGCCAGCAGCCAAGGTGGTGGGGCGGCTGAAGCTTTCTTT
NA,TRBJ2-2,TRBV5-1,NA,15,CASSLGLVGTGELFF,TGCGCCAGCAGCTTGGGGTTAGTTGGCACCGGGGAGCTGTTTTTT
NA,TRBJ1-1,TRBV5-1,NA,14,CASSRRTPGTEAFF,TGCGCCAGCAGCAGGAGGACTCCGGGGACTGAAGCTTTCTTT
NA,TRBJ1-2,TRBV7-2,NA,14,CASSLQGPSLGYTF,TGTGCCAGCAGCTTACAGGGGCCGTCTCTCGGCTACACCTTC
NA,TRBJ2-1,TRBV27,TRBD2,15,CASSLFGSGVNEQFF,TGTGCCAGCAGTTTATTCGGTAGCGGGGTGAATGAGCAGTTCTTC
NA,TRBJ2-7,TRBV27,NA,13,CASRSDSTYEQYF,TGTGCCAGCAGGTCCGACTCAACCTACGAGCAGTACTTC
once,TRBJ2-1,TRBV6-2/TRBV6-3,TRBD2,18,CASSYSLLPGLADNEQFF,TGTGCCAGCAGTTACTCACTTTTACCGGGACTAGCGGACAATGAGCAGTTCTTC
NA,TRBJ2-3,TRBV28,NA,15,CASSLPQRITDTQYF,TGTGCCAGCAGTCTCCCGCAGCGGATCACAGATACGCAGTATTTT
NA,TRBJ2-3,TRBV27,TRBD2,16,CASSERLAVTTDTQYF,TGTGCCAGCAGTGAACGACTAGCGGTGACCACAGATACGCAGTATTTT
NA,TRBJ2-1,TRBV29-1,TRBD2,16,CSVPGASGSSYNEQFF,TGCAGCGTCCCCGGGGCTAGCGGAAGCTCCTACAATGAGCAGTTCTTC
NA,TRBJ1-4,TRBV6-5,NA,14,CASSQLAPNEKLFF,TGTGCCAGCAGTCAACTCGCACCGAATGAAAAACTGTTTTTT
NA,TRBJ1-1,TRBV6-5,TRBD1,14,CATAGQGDETEAFF,TGTGCCACCGCAGGACAGGGGGACGAAACTGAAGCTTTCTTT
NA,TRBJ2-7,TRBV5-1,TRBD1,15,CASSLWTGTGYEQYF,TGCGCCAGCAGCCTGTGGACAGGGACTGGCTACGAGCAGTACTTC
NA,TRBJ2-4,TRBV7-2,TRBD1,13,CASSVDRENIQYF,TGTGCCAGCAGCGTGGACAGGGAAAACATTCAGTACTTC
NA,TRBJ2-3,TRBV27,NA,15,CASSYRDSYTDTQYF,TGTGCCAGCAGTTACCGGGACTCATACACAGATACGCAGTATTTT
NA,TRBJ1-1,TRBV7-2,NA,14,CASSLVTGHTEAFF,TGTGCCAGCAGCTTAGTAACAGGGCACACTGAAGCTTTCTTT
NA,TRBJ1-5,TRBV3-1/TRBV3-2,TRBD1,15,CASSRGTGAGQPQHF,TGTGCCAGCAGCCGAGGGACAGGGGCTGGTCAGCCCCAGCATTTT
once,TRBJ2-7,TRBV20-1,TRBD2,15,CSASNPTSGSYEQYF,TGCAGTGCTAGTAACCCGACTAGCGGGAGCTACGAGCAGTACTTC
NA,TRBJ1-4,TRBV18,TRBD1,13,CASRQGLDEKLFF,TGTGCCAGCCGACAGGGTTTAGATGAAAAACTGTTTTTT
NA,TRBJ2-1,TRBV11-2,NA,14,CASSENRYYNEQFF,TGTGCCAGCAGCGAGAACCGATACTACAATGAGCAGTTCTTC
NA,TRBJ1-5,TRBV3-1/TRBV3-2,NA,14,CASSQARMGQPQHF,TGTGCCAGCAGCCAAGCCAGGATGGGTCAGCCCCAGCATTTT
NA,TRBJ1-5,TRBV11-3,TRBD1,14,CASSPGGRDQPQHF,TGTGCCAGCAGCCCAGGGGGAAGGGATCAGCCCCAGCATTTT
once,TRBJ1-5,TRBV7-2,TRBD1,14,CASSPTGANQPQHF,TGTGCCAGCAGCCCGACAGGGGCCAATCAGCCCCAGCATTTT
NA,TRBJ1-3,TRBV27,TRBD1,15,CASSSQGAGRNTIYF,TGTGCCAGCAGTTCACAGGGGGCCGGGAGAAACACCATATATTTT
NA,TRBJ2-7,TRBV18,TRBD2,14,CASSPGTNDYEQYF,TGTGCCAGCTCACCCGGGACTAACGACTACGAGCAGTACTTC
once,TRBJ2-1,TRBV28,TRBD1,15,CASSPLRRGLNEQFF,TGTGCCAGCTCCCCTTTGCGCAGGGGGCTTAATGAGCAGTTCTTC
NA,TRBJ2-7,TRBV21-1,NA,17,CASSNPGGRRESYEQYF,TGTGCCAGCAGCAATCCGGGGGGGAGGCGGGAATCCTACGAGCAGTACTTC
NA,TRBJ2-3,TRBV15,NA,16,CATSRSASLSTDTQYF,TGTGCCACCAGCAGATCTGCTAGCTTATCCACAGATACGCAGTATTTT
NA,TRBJ1-2,TRBV28,TRBD1,17,CASSPPTGALANYGYTF,TGTGCCAGCAGTCCACCTACAGGGGCTTTAGCTAACTATGGCTACACCTTC
NA,TRBJ2-7,TRBV12-3/TRBV12-4,NA,11,CASSLNQEQYF,TGTGCCAGCAGTTTAAACCAGGAGCAGTACTTC